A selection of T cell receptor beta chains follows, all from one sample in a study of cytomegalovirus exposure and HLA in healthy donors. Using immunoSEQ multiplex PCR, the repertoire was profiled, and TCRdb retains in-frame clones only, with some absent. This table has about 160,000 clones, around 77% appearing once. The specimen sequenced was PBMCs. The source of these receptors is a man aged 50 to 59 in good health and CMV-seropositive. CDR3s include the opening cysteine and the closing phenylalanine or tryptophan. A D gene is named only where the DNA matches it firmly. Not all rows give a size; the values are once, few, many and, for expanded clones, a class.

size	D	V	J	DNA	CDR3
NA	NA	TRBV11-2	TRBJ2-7	TGTGCCAGCAGCTTAAAGGACAGCTCCTACGAGCAGTACTTC	CASSLKDSSYEQYF
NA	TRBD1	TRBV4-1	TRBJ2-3	TGCGCCAGCAGCACATACAGGGGTGGCACAGATACGCAGTATTTT	CASSTYRGGTDTQYF
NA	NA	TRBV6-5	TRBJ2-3	TGTGCCAGCAGTTACTCGCCTAGACCTAGCACAGATACGCAGTATTTT	CASSYSPRPSTDTQYF
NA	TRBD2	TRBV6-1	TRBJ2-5	TGTGCCAGCAGAGCGGGGTACCAAGAGACCCAGTACTTC	CASRAGYQETQYF
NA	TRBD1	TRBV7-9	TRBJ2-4	TGTGCCAGCAGCTTAGAATTGGCAGGGGGAGCCAAAAACATTCAGTACTTC	CASSLELAGGAKNIQYF
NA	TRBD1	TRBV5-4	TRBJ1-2	TGTGCCAGCAGCGCCGGACAGGGAGTGGATGGCTACACCTTC	CASSAGQGVDGYTF
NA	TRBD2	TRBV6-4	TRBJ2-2	TGTGCCAGCAGTGAACTAGCGGGGGCTACCGGGGAGCTGTTTTTT	CASSELAGATGELFF
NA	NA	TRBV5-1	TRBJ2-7	TGCGCCAGCAGCCCGGGTGACGTAGAGCAGTACTTC	CASSPGDVEQYF
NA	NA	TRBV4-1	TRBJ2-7	TGCGCCAGCAGCCCACCTAGCGTCTCCTACGAGCAGTACTTC	CASSPPSVSYEQYF
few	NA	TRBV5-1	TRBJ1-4	TGCGCCAGCAGCTTGACAGGGCCCCCAACTAATGAAAAACTGTTTTTT	CASSLTGPPTNEKLFF
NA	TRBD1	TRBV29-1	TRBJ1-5	TGCAGCGTTGAAAGCGGAGGGGGCGGCAATCAGCCCCAGCATTTT	CSVESGGGGNQPQHF
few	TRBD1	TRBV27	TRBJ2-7	TGTGCCAGCAGCCAATCCCTGACAGGGGGCTCCTACGAGCAGTACTTC	CASSQSLTGGSYEQYF
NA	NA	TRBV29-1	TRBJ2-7	TGCAGCGTCCCCCTTAATTCGTTAGGGGGGGCCTACGAGCAGTACTTC	CSVPLNSLGGAYEQYF
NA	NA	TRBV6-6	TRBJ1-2	TGTGCCACTACGCCGAGTAACTATGGCTACACCTTC	CATTPSNYGYTF
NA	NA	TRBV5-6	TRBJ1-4	TGTGCCAGCAGCTTAACACTATCTAATGAAAAACTGTTTTTT	CASSLTLSNEKLFF
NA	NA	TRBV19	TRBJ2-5	TGTGCCAGTCCGGTTATACTAGTTGGGGACCAAGAGACCCAGTACTTC	CASPVILVGDQETQYF
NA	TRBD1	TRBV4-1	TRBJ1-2	TGCGCCAGCAGCCAAGAAACAGGGGGTGCCTATGGCTACACCTTC	CASSQETGGAYGYTF
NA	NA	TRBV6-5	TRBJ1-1	TGTGCCAGCAGTACAGGGCCGAACACTGAAGCTTTCTTT	CASSTGPNTEAFF
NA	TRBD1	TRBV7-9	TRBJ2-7	TGTGCCAGCAGCTCCCTACAGGGGGTGACTCCCTACGAGCAGTACTTC	CASSSLQGVTPYEQYF
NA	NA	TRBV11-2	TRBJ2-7	TGTGCCAGCAGCCCGACACTACCGGGGGAGCAGTACTTC	CASSPTLPGEQYF
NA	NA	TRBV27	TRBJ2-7	TGTGCCAGCAGTCCTTCGGGACATACTTCGACCTACGAGCAGTACTTC	CASSPSGHTSTYEQYF
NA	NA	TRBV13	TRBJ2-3	TGTGCCAGCAGTCGGCAAGGGGCAGATACGCAGTATTTT	CASSRQGADTQYF
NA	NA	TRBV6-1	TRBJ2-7	TGTGCCAGCAGCGTCCTCTCCTACGAGCAGTACTTC	CASSVLSYEQYF
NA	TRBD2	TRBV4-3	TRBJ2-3	TGCGCCAGCAGCCCGACCATTCTAGCGGGGAGCACAGATACGCAGTATTTT	CASSPTILAGSTDTQYF
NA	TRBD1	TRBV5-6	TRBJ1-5	TGTGCCAGCAGCTTGGCCGGGGACAGGGGTTATAGCAATCAGCCCCAGCATTTT	CASSLAGDRGYSNQPQHF
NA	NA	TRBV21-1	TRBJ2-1	TGTGCCAGCAGCAAAGAATCAGGCGGGGGCTCCTACAATGAGCAGTTCTTC	CASSKESGGGSYNEQFF
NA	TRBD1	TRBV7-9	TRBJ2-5	TGTGCCAGCAGTTCGACAGGGGCCCAAGAGACCCAGTACTTC	CASSSTGAQETQYF
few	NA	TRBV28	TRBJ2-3	TGTGCCAGCAGTTTGGCTGTACCAGATACGCAGTATTTT	CASSLAVPDTQYF
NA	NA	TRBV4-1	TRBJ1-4	TGCGCCAGCAGCCTAACAGGAAATGAAAAACTGTTTTTT	CASSLTGNEKLFF
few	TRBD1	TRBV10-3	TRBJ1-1	TGTGCCATCAGTGACGCCGACAGGGCGGAAGCTTTCTTT	CAISDADRAEAFF
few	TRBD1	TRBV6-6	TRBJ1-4	TGTGCCAGCAGTTACCCCGGGACAGGGGAAGTTGAAAAACTGTTTTTT	CASSYPGTGEVEKLFF
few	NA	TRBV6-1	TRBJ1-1	TGTGCCAGCAGTGATGTTCCGAGCCTTGGTGAAGCTTTCTTT	CASSDVPSLGEAFF
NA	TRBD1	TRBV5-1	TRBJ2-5	TGCGCCAGCAGCAAGTACGGGACAGGGTCCCAAGAGACCCAGTACTTC	CASSKYGTGSQETQYF
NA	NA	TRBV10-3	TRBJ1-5	TGTGCCATCGCGCCCCATAGCAATCAGCCCCAGCATTTT	CAIAPHSNQPQHF
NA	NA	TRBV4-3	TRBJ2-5	TGCGCCAGCAGCCAAGTTGGGGGCTTCCAAGAGACCCAGTACTTC	CASSQVGGFQETQYF
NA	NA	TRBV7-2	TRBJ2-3	TGTGCCAGCAGCCTCGGGGGGCGTACAGATACGCAGTATTTT	CASSLGGRTDTQYF
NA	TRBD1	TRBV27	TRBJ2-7	TGTGCCAGCAGTTTATTAGGGGGCAACTCCTACGAGCAGTACTTC	CASSLLGGNSYEQYF
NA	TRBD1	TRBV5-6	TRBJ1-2	TGTGCCAGCAGACAAACAGGGGGCGCCTATGGCTACACCTTC	CASRQTGGAYGYTF
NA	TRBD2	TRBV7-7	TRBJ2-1	TGTGCCAGCAGCTTAGAGGGGCATGGGGGGGATGAGCAGTTCTTC	CASSLEGHGGDEQFF
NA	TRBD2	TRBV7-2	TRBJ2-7	TGTGCCAGCAGCCGTAGCGGGGCGCCCCACTTC	CASSRSGAPHF
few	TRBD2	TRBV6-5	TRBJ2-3	TGTGCCAGCAGTTACGCGGGGGGCCCTCCGGATACGCAGTATTTT	CASSYAGGPPDTQYF
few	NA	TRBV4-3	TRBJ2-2	TGCGCCAGCAGCCAACGGGTCGAGGTCACCGGGGAGCTGTTTTTT	CASSQRVEVTGELFF
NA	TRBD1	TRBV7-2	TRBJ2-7	TGTGCCAGCAGCTCACGACAGGGGACCCACGAGCAGTACTTC	CASSSRQGTHEQYF
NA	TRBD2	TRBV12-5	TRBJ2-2	TGTGCTAGTGGTCCCCTAGCGGGGGGGAACACCGGGGAGCTGTTTTTT	CASGPLAGGNTGELFF
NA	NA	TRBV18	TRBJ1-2	TGTGCCAGCTCACCAGCGAGAGGCTACACCTTC	CASSPARGYTF
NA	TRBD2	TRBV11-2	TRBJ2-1	TGTGCCAGCAGCTTAGATAGCCTTACTAGCGGGGGGACCTACAATGAGCAGTTCTTC	CASSLDSLTSGGTYNEQFF
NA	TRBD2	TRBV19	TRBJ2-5	TGTGCCAGTAGTATTTGGACTAGCGGGGGGACCGAAGAGACCCAGTACTTC	CASSIWTSGGTEETQYF
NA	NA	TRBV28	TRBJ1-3	TGTGCCAGCAGTTTAACGGGGGCTGGAAACACCATATATTTT	CASSLTGAGNTIYF
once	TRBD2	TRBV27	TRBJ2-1	TGTGCCAGCAGTGACTTACCGGGACTAGGAGGAAGTGATGAGCAGTTCTTC	CASSDLPGLGGSDEQFF
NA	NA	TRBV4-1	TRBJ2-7	TGCGCCAGCAGCCAGCGTACCACTTCCTACGAGCAGTACTTC	CASSQRTTSYEQYF
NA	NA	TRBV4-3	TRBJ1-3	TGCGCCAGCAGCGACCAGACGAGGGCTCCAGGAAACACCATATATTTT	CASSDQTRAPGNTIYF
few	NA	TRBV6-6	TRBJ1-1	TGTGCCAGCAGTCCTGAAACAGGCTCCAGCCCTGAAGCTTTCTTT	CASSPETGSSPEAFF
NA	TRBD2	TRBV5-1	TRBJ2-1	TGCGCCAGCAGGCCCATTACGGGGGGTCTCCACAATGAGCAGTTCTTC	CASRPITGGLHNEQFF
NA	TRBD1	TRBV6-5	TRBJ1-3	TGTGCCAGCAGTTACTCAGGACAGGGGGCTGGAAACACCATATATTTT	CASSYSGQGAGNTIYF
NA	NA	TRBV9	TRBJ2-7	TGTGCCAGCAGCGCCGTCGGGGGGCCCCACGAGCAGTACTTC	CASSAVGGPHEQYF
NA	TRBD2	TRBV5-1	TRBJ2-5	TGCGCCAGCAGCTTGGAAAAGCGGGGGGCAGGGGAGACCCAGTACTTC	CASSLEKRGAGETQYF
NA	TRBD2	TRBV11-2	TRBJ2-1	TGTGCCAGCAGCTTCCTCACTAGCGGGCCCTACAATGAGCAGTTCTTC	CASSFLTSGPYNEQFF
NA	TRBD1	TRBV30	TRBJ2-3	TGTGCCTGGACCATCTGGACAGGGGAAGATACGCAGTATTTT	CAWTIWTGEDTQYF
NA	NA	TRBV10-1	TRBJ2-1	TGCGCCAGCAGTGAGTCGCCCAGCGGGCGAAACAATGAGCAGTTCTTC	CASSESPSGRNNEQFF